This is a list of T cell receptor beta chains from one sample in a study of blood T cell repertoires in COVID-19. The protocol was immunoSEQ multiplex PCR, while the TCRdb copy is restricted to in-frame clones and leaves out a portion. The sample carries around 49,000 clones, 81% recorded once. Sequenced sample: peripheral blood. The receptors shown here come from a woman aged 80 or over with COVID-19, enrolled during active disease. CDR3s include the opening cysteine and the closing phenylalanine or tryptophan. Some rows mark clone size as missing; the rest say once, few, many or name a class of expanded clone.

V,size,CDR3
TRBV19,NA,CASSPWTSGIAYEQYF
TRBV6-2/TRBV6-3,once,CASSYSLAGPSYEQYF
TRBV3-1/TRBV3-2,NA,CASSQKTGGYTF
TRBV3-1/TRBV3-2,NA,CASSPPAGGVSGELFF
TRBV5-5,NA,CASSWTTYEQYF
TRBV19,NA,CASSPRTGTSGITDTQYF
TRBV29-1,once,CSVDEGAARTEAFF
TRBV6-4,once,CASSSEFSTEAFF
TRBV7-6,NA,CASSSTQGNNSPLHF
TRBV4-1,NA,CASSRTQGARTDTQYF
TRBV18,NA,CASSPKGASGSYEQYF
TRBV6-5,once,CASGFAGQNSPLHF
TRBV18,NA,CASSPRTGDEKLFF
TRBV19,NA,CASSIASGGFQQYF
TRBV5-1,NA,CASSFGSSYNEQFF
TRBV5-1,NA,CASGPHLGTGYNEQFF
TRBV6-1,NA,CASSDGTGGLEQFF
TRBV2,NA,CASSEALGAMNTEAFF
TRBV10-3,NA,CAISEIGGDRYGYTF
TRBV28,NA,CASSLWGTGRGYSNQPQHF
TRBV27,NA,CASSLFSKAQGNTQYF
TRBV19,NA,CASSMGLAGSSSYNEQFF
TRBV30,NA,CAWSSGTSGASGTQYF
TRBV6-5,once,CASSSGVGGSLHF
TRBV12-2,NA,CASRQSGSVYEQYF
TRBV29-1,NA,CSVQGQGARGYTF
TRBV7-8,NA,CASSFRSGTEAFF
TRBV7-8,NA,CASSSNSVGGYTF
TRBV14,NA,CASSQLLYTDTQYF
TRBV25-1,NA,CASSVLAGSSYNEQFF
TRBV3-1/TRBV3-2,NA,CASSQGLGGGYNEQFF
TRBV14,NA,CASSRVISSEQYF
TRBV4-2,NA,CASSQGRLGLETQYF
TRBV7-9,NA,CASSLNGLAAYNEQFF
TRBV19,NA,CASTAAGGIYEQYF
TRBV27,NA,CASSRNPSSYEQYF
TRBV4-2,once,CASSSTGRGNEQFF
TRBV15,NA,CATSRPGLQTNTEQFF
TRBV3-1/TRBV3-2,NA,CASSLGQKNTEAFF
TRBV19,NA,CASSIGGTYNEQFF
TRBV11-2,NA,CASSLMQGITDTQYF
TRBV28,NA,CASSLTTTSYNEQFF
TRBV4-1,NA,CASSQATGVGVAKNIQYF
TRBV19,NA,CASSWDSSYEQYF
TRBV25-1,NA,CASTPMTGYSYNEQFF
TRBV5-1,NA,CACRTGGSGELFF
TRBV11-2,NA,CASSGYSGFGVNEQFF
TRBV2,NA,CASRKQGADTDTQYF
TRBV5-5,NA,CASSSGGLAGIDEQFF
TRBV2,few,CASSETTGGQPQHF
TRBV5-1,NA,CAAAPNEQFF
TRBV24-1,NA,CATSDFTGNQPQHF
TRBV30,few,CAWASSRASGRAGLQYF
TRBV18,NA,CASSPKRGLYNEQFF
TRBV30,NA,CAWSVRGQGARNTEAFF
TRBV6-1,NA,CASSEGYRGLRNEQFF
TRBV5-1,NA,CASSLGTYGYTF
TRBV25-1,NA,CASRASGSLITGELFF
TRBV27,NA,CASSLSGGPGNTIYF
TRBV7-9,NA,CASSPVGGYKNIQYF